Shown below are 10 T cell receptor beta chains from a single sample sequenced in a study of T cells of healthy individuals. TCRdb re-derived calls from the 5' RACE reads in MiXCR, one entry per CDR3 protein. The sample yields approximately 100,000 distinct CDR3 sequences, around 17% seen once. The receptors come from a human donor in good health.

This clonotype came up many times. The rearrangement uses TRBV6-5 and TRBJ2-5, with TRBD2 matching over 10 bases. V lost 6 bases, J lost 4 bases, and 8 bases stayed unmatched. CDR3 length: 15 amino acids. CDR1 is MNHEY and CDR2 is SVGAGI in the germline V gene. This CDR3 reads CASRALAGDAETQYF. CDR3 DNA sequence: TGTGCCAGCAGGGCCCTAGCGGGAGATGCAGAGACCCAGTACTTC.

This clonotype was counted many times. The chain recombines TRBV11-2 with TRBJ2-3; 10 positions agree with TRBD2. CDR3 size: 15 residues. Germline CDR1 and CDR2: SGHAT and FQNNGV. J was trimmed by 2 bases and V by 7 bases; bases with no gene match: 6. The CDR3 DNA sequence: TGTGCCAGCATCCTTAGCGGGGGGTTCACAGATACGCAGTATTTT. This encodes CASILSGGFTDTQYF.

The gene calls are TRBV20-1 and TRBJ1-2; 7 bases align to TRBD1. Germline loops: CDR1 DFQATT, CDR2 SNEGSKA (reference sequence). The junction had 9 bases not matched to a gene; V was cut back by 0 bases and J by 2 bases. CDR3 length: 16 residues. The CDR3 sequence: CSARDLKGAWNYGYTF. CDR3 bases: TGCAGTGCTAGAGATCTGAAGGGGGCTTGGAACTATGGCTACACCTTC.

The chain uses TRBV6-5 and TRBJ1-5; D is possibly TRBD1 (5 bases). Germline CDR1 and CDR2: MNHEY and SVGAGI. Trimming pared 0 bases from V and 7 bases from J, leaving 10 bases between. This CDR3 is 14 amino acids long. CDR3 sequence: CASSYSSGRQPQHF. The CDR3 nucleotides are TGTGCCAGCAGTTACTCGTCAGGGAGGCAGCCCCAGCATTTT.

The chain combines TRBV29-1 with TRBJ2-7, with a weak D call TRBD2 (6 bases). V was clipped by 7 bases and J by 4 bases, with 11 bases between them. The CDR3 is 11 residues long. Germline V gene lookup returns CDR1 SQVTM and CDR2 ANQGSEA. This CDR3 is CSGGTDYEQYF. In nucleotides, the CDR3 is TGCAGCGGTGGGACTGATTACGAGCAGTACTTC.

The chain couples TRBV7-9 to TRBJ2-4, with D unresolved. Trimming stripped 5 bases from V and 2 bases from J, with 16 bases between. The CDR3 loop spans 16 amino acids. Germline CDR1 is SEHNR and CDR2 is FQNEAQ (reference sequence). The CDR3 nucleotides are TGTGCCAGCAGCACGACCGAGCTTATGACCAAAAACATTCAGTACTTC. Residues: CASSTTELMTKNIQYF.

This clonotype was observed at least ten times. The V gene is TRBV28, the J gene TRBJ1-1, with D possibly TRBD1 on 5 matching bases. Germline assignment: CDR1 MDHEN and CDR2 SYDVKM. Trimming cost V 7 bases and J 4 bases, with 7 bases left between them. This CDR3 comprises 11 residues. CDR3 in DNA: TGTGCCAGCACAGGGACCACTGAAGCTTTCTTT. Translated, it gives CASTGTTEAFF. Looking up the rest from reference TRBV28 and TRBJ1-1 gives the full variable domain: DVKVTQSSRYLVKRTGEKVFLECVQDMDHENMFWYRQDPGLGLRLIYFSYDVKMKEKGDIPEGYSVSREKKERFSLILESASTNQTSMYLCASTGTTEAFFGQGTRLTVV.

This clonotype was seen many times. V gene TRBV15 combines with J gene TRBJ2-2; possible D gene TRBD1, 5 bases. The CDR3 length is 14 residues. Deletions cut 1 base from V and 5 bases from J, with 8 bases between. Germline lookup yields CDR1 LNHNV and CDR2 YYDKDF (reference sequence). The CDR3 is CATSRGRETGELFF. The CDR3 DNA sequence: TGTGCCACCAGCAGAGGCAGGGAAACCGGGGAGCTGTTTTTT.

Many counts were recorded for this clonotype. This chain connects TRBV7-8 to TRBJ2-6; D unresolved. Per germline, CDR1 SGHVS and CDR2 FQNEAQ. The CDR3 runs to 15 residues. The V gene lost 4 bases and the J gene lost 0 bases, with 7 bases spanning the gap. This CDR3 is CASSSYGSGANVLTF. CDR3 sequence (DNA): TGTGCCAGCAGCTCTTACGGCTCTGGGGCCAACGTCCTGACTTTC. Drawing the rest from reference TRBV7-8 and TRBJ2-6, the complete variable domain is GAGVSQSPRYKVAKRGQDVALRCDPISGHVSLFWYQQALGQGPEFLTYFQNEAQLDKSGLPSDRFFAERPEGSVSTLKIQRTQQEDSAVYLCASSSYGSGANVLTFGAGSRLTVL.

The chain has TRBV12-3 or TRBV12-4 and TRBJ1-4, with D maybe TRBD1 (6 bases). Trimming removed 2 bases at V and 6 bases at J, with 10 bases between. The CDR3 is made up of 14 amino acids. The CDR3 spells CASSLSRGDEKLFF. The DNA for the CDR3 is TGTGCCAGCAGTTTATCCAGGGGAGATGAAAAACTGTTTTTT.